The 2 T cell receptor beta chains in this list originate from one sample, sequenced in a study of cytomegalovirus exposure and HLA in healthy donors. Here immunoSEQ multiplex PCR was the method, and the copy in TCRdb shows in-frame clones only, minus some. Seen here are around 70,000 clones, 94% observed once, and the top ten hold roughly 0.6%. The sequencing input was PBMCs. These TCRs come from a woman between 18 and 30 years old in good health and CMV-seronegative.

Here the CDR3 reads CASSRTGGNYGYTF. As DNA, the CDR3 is TGTGCCAGCAGTCGGACAGGGGGGAACTATGGCTACACCTTC. The chain uses TRBV14 and TRBJ1-2; 10 bases map to TRBD1. Trimming cost V 6 bases and J 2 bases; bases outside gene matches: 3. This CDR3 comprises 14 residues. The germline V gene encodes CDR1 SGHDN and CDR2 FVKESK. The full variable domain, completed using reference TRBV14 and TRBJ1-2, is EAGVTQFPSHSVIEKGQTVTLRCDPISGHDNLYWYRRVMGKEIKFLLHFVKESKQDESGMPNNRFLAERTGGTYSTLKVQPAELEDSGVYFCASSRTGGNYGYTFGSGTRLTVV.

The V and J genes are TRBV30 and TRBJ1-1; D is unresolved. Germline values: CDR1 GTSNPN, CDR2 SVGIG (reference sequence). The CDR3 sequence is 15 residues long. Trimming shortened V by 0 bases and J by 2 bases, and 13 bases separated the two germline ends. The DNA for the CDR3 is TGTGCCTGGAGTGTAGGCCATTCAGGAAACACTGAAGCTTTCTTT. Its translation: CAWSVGHSGNTEAFF.